This record covers a single TCR beta chain. TCRdb fed the 5' RACE reads into MiXCR, producing one record per CDR3 protein. The top ten clones hold around 13% of a sample with fewer than 500,000 distinct CDR3 sequences, around 27% of them seen once. The record originates from a study of T-cell memory formation after mild COVID-19. Background on the study: Largely donor-specific sequence clusters came from a couple of donors.

Germline loops: CDR1 GTSNPN, CDR2 SVGIG (reference sequence). After removal of 8 bases from V and 8 bases from J, the junction contained 19 bases not matched to a gene. The CDR3 runs to 16 residues. The sample was PBMCs or a T cell subset sorted from them (not recorded which). The chain couples TRBV30 to TRBJ1-2; 11 bases map to TRBD1. This clonotype originated in an adult woman who had mild COVID-19 (a few samples of this study predate the infection). Cell type and time point are not known. The CDR3 reads CAARRTGGAQPGGYTF. Here the CDR3 DNA reads TGTGCCGCCCGCCGGACAGGGGGCGCGCAGCCGGGAGGCTACACCTTC.